The rows below give T cell receptor beta chains drawn from one sample of a study of blood T cell repertoires in COVID-19. Using immunoSEQ multiplex PCR, the repertoire was profiled, and TCRdb retains in-frame clones only, with some absent. The sample lists 80,000 to 95,000 clones, under 90% occurring once. The sequencing sample was made of peripheral blood. These receptors came from a man of 80 years or more with acute or convalescent COVID-19. CDR3s include the opening cysteine and the closing phenylalanine or tryptophan. Fields, in order: clone size, J gene, D gene, V gene, CDR3 DNA, CDR3 protein. The D gene is left open where the match is weak. Size is omitted from some rows. Given values are once, few, many or a class for expanded clones.

.,TRBJ2-7,TRBD2,TRBV9,TGTGCCAGCAGCGCAGGACTAGCGGGAACTTCCTACGAGCAGTACTTC,CASSAGLAGTSYEQYF
.,TRBJ2-7,.,TRBV5-1,TGCGCCAGCAGCTTGTCCGGAGTCGACCTCTACGAGCAGTACTTC,CASSLSGVDLYEQYF
.,TRBJ2-5,TRBD1,TRBV7-9,TGTGCCAGCAGCTGGGCCCGACAGGGTATGGAGACCCAGTACTTC,CASSWARQGMETQYF
.,TRBJ2-7,TRBD1,TRBV25-1,TGTGCCAGCAGTGAATATTCCCGGACAGGGTCGACATACGAGCAGTACTTC,CASSEYSRTGSTYEQYF
.,TRBJ1-1,TRBD1,TRBV6-5,TGTGCCAGCAGTTACTCGAACAGGGGGAATACTGAAGCTTTCTTT,CASSYSNRGNTEAFF
.,TRBJ2-7,TRBD2,TRBV6-5,TGTGCCAGCCAGGGACTAATCCCTCCCTACGAGCAGTACTTC,CASQGLIPPYEQYF
.,TRBJ2-1,TRBD2,TRBV27,TGTGCCAGCAAGAGAGCGGGAGGGCATAATGAGCAGTTCTTC,CASKRAGGHNEQFF
.,TRBJ1-2,TRBD1,TRBV3-1/TRBV3-2,TGTGCCAGCAGCCAAGAAAGGGACAGGTTTGCCTATGGCTACACCTTC,CASSQERDRFAYGYTF
.,TRBJ2-1,.,TRBV3-1/TRBV3-2,TGTGCCAGCAGCCAGCGACTCCCCCAAGAGCAGTTCTTC,CASSQRLPQEQFF
.,TRBJ2-4,TRBD1,TRBV19,TGTGCCAGTAGTCCCTCGGGACAGATAGCCAAAAACATTCAGTACTTC,CASSPSGQIAKNIQYF
.,TRBJ2-1,TRBD1,TRBV6-6,TGTGCCAGCAGTCAACCTCCTTCGACAGGGGGTATTACCTACAATGAGCAGTTCTTC,CASSQPPSTGGITYNEQFF
.,TRBJ2-1,TRBD2,TRBV6-4,TGTGCCAGCAGCGCATTAGCGGGAGATGGCGATGAGCAGTTCTTC,CASSALAGDGDEQFF
few,TRBJ1-2,TRBD1,TRBV11-2,TGTGCCAGCAGCTGGGACAGGGGCTATGGCTACACCTTC,CASSWDRGYGYTF
.,TRBJ1-6,.,TRBV30,TGTGCCTGGAATTCGTATAACAACTCACCCCTCCACTTT,CAWNSYNNSPLHF
.,TRBJ1-2,.,TRBV5-4,TGTGCCAGCAGCTTGCCGGGGGGAGTAGAAGGCTACACCTTC,CASSLPGGVEGYTF
.,TRBJ2-6,.,TRBV14,TGTGCCAGCAGCAGCCGGACACGTTCCTCTGGGGCCAACGTCCTGACTTTC,CASSSRTRSSGANVLTF
once,TRBJ2-1,TRBD2,TRBV7-3,TGTGCCAGCAGCTTAACCGCGGGGGGGTCGTACAATGAGCAGTTCTTC,CASSLTAGGSYNEQFF
few,TRBJ2-7,.,TRBV11-2,TGTGCCAGCAGCTTATACGGGGACGAGCAGTACTTC,CASSLYGDEQYF
few,TRBJ2-7,.,TRBV18,TGTGCCAGCTCACCACCGAGCAGGGGACACGAGCAGTACTTC,CASSPPSRGHEQYF
.,TRBJ2-2,TRBD2,TRBV6-2/TRBV6-3,TGTGCCAGCAGTCCGACTAGCGGGAATCCCGGGGAGCTGTTTTTT,CASSPTSGNPGELFF
.,TRBJ1-2,.,TRBV20-1,TGCAGTGCTCCACGGCGGTACTCGGCCGCTTTT,CSAPRRYSAAF
.,TRBJ1-2,TRBD1,TRBV5-1,TGCGCCAGCAGCGTAACAGGGGGCGTTGGCTACACCTTC,CASSVTGGVGYTF
.,TRBJ2-5,.,TRBV5-1,TGCGCCAGCAGCTTGGACATTCAAGAGACCCAGTACTTC,CASSLDIQETQYF
.,TRBJ1-2,.,TRBV28,TGTGCCAGCAGTGTGACTCAGGGCCGGGGCTACACCTTC,CASSVTQGRGYTF
.,TRBJ1-6,.,TRBV6-2/TRBV6-3,TGTGCCAGCAGTCCAGGGTCGGTGGCCCTCCACTTT,CASSPGSVALHF
.,TRBJ2-1,TRBD2,TRBV7-9,TGTGCCAGCAGCTTACGACTAGCGGGAAACTACAATGAGCAGTTCTTC,CASSLRLAGNYNEQFF
.,TRBJ2-3,.,TRBV28,TGTGCCAGCAGTTTTTGGCTTCTTTCCCAGGAGGCAGATACGCAGTATTTT,CASSFWLLSQEADTQYF
.,TRBJ2-7,.,TRBV20-1,TGCAGTGCTAGTCAGGGCTACGAGCAGTACTTC,CSASQGYEQYF
.,TRBJ2-5,.,TRBV7-8,TGTGCCAGCAGTCCCGGCGGGCAATTTGGAGAGACCCAGTACTTC,CASSPGGQFGETQYF
.,TRBJ1-2,TRBD1,TRBV7-2,TGTGCCAGCAGCTTAAACCCCCTAAAGGACAGGGGGTTCGGCTACACCTTC,CASSLNPLKDRGFGYTF
.,TRBJ1-4,TRBD1,TRBV19,TGTGCCAGTAGGAGCCTGCTAGGACAGGGCGAACAGGAAAAACTGTTTTTT,CASRSLLGQGEQEKLFF
.,TRBJ2-5,TRBD2,TRBV20-1,TGCAGTGCTAGTAGTCTTGACGGGAGGACTCGGGAGACCCAGTACTTC,CSASSLDGRTRETQYF
.,TRBJ2-7,.,TRBV7-2,TGTGCCAGCAGCCCTAGGAGGGAAACGGGGGAGCAGTACTTC,CASSPRRETGEQYF
.,TRBJ2-6,.,TRBV18,TGTGCCAGCTCACCCGGACAGGGGGCCAACGTCCTGACTTTC,CASSPGQGANVLTF
.,TRBJ1-6,.,TRBV7-9,TGTGCCAGCAGCTTAGCGTCAGGGCATAATTCACCCCTCCACTTT,CASSLASGHNSPLHF
.,TRBJ2-1,TRBD2,TRBV5-1,TGCGCCAGCAGCTTGTGGGGCGGGAGCAGTAATGAGCAGTTCTTC,CASSLWGGSSNEQFF
few,TRBJ2-3,.,TRBV5-4,TGTGCCAGCAGCCCTGGAGGGGGGGGGATAACAGATACGCAGTATTTT,CASSPGGGGITDTQYF
.,TRBJ2-1,TRBD2,TRBV11-2,TGTGCCAGCAGCTTAGAGATTAGCGGGAGACTAGGCAATGAGCAGTTCTTC,CASSLEISGRLGNEQFF
.,TRBJ2-5,.,TRBV18,TGTGCCAGCTCGTCGAGTCAAGAGACCCAGTACTTC,CASSSSQETQYF
.,TRBJ1-2,.,TRBV9,TGTGCCAGCAGCGTAGGGGGGCAAGGCTACACCTTC,CASSVGGQGYTF
.,TRBJ2-1,.,TRBV30,TGTGCCTGGAGTACGTCAGGGGCGATCTACAATGAGCAGTTCTTC,CAWSTSGAIYNEQFF
.,TRBJ2-1,.,TRBV18,TGTGCCAGCTCACTAGTAAATGAGCAGTTCTTC,CASSLVNEQFF
.,TRBJ2-3,TRBD2,TRBV4-2,TGTGCCAGCAGCCAAGTTCTCGCTAGCGGGAACGGGCCAGATACGCAGTATTTT,CASSQVLASGNGPDTQYF
.,TRBJ2-1,.,TRBV4-2,TGTGCCAGCAGCCAAGATGTACAGGGCCGTGAGCAGTTCTTC,CASSQDVQGREQFF
.,TRBJ1-2,TRBD1,TRBV28,TGTGCCAGCAGATCTCCGGGACAGGGCTATGGCTACACCTTC,CASRSPGQGYGYTF
.,TRBJ1-5,.,TRBV7-2,TGTGCCAGCAGCTCACAGGCTCAGCCCCAGCATTTT,CASSSQAQPQHF
.,TRBJ2-5,.,TRBV7-9,TGTGCCAGCAGCTTAGCAGGGGAGGTGGTGGAGACCCAGTACTTC,CASSLAGEVVETQYF